The count of the clone carrying this T cell receptor (beta chain) is one. Its target is not known. Trimming removed 3 bases from V and 7 bases from J, with 10 bases in between. Germline CDR1 is DFQATT and CDR2 is SNEGSKA (reference sequence). CDR3 length: 13 amino acids. Libraries were prepared by immunoSEQ multiplex PCR; TCRdb keeps only in-frame clonotypes and omits some of them. The table lists tens of thousands of clones, 80% to 90% of them singletons. The source of the sample is a study of T cell responses to AZD1222 COVID-19 vaccine. Study-level findings and limits: Only after the peak T cell response were repertoires sampled. The donors showed a predominance of white British ancestry and of females, with possible underestimation of clonal diversity.

This chain joins TRBV20-1 and TRBJ1-6; D gene unclear. Sequencing used peripheral blood, obtained on day 0 of AZD1222 vaccination. This clonotype was obtained from an adult in good health. The CDR3 reads CSASRLQNSPLHF. The CDR3 DNA reads as TGCAGTGCTAGTCGGCTGCAGAATTCACCCCTCCACTTT.